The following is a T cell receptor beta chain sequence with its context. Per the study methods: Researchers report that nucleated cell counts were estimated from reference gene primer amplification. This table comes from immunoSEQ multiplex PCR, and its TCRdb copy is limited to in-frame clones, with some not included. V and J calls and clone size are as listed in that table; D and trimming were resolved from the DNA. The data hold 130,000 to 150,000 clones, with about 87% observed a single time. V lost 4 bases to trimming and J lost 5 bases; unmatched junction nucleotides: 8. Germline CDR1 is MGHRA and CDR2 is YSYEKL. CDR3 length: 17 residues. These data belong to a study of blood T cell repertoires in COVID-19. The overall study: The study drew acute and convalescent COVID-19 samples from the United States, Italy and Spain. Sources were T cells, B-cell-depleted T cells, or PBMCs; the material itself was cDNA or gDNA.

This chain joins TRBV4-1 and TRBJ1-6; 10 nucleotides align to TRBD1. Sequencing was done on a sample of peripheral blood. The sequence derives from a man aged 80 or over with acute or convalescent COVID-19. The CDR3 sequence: CASSRGGQGVDNSPLHF. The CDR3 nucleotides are TGCGCCAGCAGCCGGGGAGGACAGGGGGTGGATAATTCACCCCTCCACTTT.